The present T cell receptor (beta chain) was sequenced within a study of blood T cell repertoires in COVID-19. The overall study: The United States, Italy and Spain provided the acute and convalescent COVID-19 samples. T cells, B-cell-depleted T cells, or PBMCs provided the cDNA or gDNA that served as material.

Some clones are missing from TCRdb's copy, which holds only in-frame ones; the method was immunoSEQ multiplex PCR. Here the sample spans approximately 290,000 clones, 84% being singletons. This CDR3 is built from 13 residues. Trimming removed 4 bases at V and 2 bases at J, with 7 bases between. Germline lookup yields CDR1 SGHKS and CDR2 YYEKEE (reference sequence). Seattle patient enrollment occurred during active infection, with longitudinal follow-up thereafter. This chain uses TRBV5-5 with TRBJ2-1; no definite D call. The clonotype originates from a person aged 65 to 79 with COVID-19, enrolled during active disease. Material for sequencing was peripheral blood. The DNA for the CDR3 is TGTGCCAGCAGCACCTCAGCCTACAATGAGCAGTTCTTC. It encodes CASSTSAYNEQFF. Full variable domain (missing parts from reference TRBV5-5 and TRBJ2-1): DAGVTQSPTHLIKTRGQQVTLRCSPISGHKSVSWYQQVLGQGPQFIFQYYEKEERGRGNFPDRFSARQFPNYSSELNVNALLLGDSALYLCASSTSAYNEQFFGPGTRLTVL.